This TCR beta chain was captured by sequencing in a study of cytomegalovirus exposure and HLA in healthy donors. Amplification used 60 Vbeta primers and 13 Jbeta primers. Per the original methods: The count from a later analysis was roughly 80 million unique TCR beta chains, roughly 11 million of them shared. Data came from immunoSEQ multiplex PCR; TCRdb stores just in-frame clones and leaves some out. That table is the source of V, J and clone size, and D and trimming were worked out from the DNA. Of 150,000 to 200,000 clones in the sample, around four fifths were seen once. Whole-study findings and limits: It was confirmed in vitro that a few of the CMV-associated chains were specific for CMV antigens. Diagnosis of cytomegalovirus status made by the classifier reportedly showed high specificity and sensitivity.

Concerning this clone: Antigen unknown. Compared with germline, one end of the junction differs, possibly owing to a read error.

Per germline, CDR1 SSHAT and CDR2 FNYEAQ (reference sequence). This CDR3 spans 13 amino acids. The sequence was collected from a man between 18 and 35 years old in good health and CMV-seronegative. The rearrangement uses TRBV7-7 and TRBJ2-7; TRBD1 matches 8 bases. Input material: PBMCs. Written as DNA, the CDR3 is TGTGCTAGCAGCCTACAGGGGGGCTACGAGCAGTACTTC. Protein sequence: CASSLQGGYEQYF.